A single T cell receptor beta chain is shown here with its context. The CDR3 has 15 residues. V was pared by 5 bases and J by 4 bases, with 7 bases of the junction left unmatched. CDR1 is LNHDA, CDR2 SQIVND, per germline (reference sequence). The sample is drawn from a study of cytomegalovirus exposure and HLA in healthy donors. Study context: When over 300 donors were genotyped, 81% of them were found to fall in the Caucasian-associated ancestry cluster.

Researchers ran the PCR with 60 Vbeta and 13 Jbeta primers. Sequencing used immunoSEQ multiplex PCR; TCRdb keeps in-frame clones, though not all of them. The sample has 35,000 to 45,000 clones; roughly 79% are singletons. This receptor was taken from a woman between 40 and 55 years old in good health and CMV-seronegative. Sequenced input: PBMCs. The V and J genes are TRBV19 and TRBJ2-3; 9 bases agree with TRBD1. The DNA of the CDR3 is TGTGCCAGTAGTCCGGGACAGGGATGGTCAGATACGCAGTATTTT. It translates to CASSPGQGWSDTQYF.